Sequencing of this TCR beta chain was carried out in a study of T-cell reconstitution after alpha-beta-depleted transplantation in children (dated by TCRdb to 2016 to 2017). With respect to the entire study: T-cell immune reconstitution after TCRalphabeta/CD19-depleted allogeneic hematopoietic cell transplantation in children was quantitatively tracked in the study by means of TCR repertoire profiling.

A remark on this clonotype: It lacks a known antigen. Base-call qualities are not available, and no considerably larger clone is one nucleotide away.

Preparation of the library involved PCR. TCRdb lists the instrument as Illumina HiSeq 2500. Molecular barcoding was employed in the preparation of TCR libraries, with unique molecular identifiers being used to normalize TCRbeta repertoire quantification. TCRdb reanalyzed the raw reads on its own, using fastp at Q25 for trimming and MiXCR for clone calling, and kept in-frame beta chains. Rows are combined by CDR3 protein, so each entry shows the most common genes and DNA. This sample holds approximately 590,000 distinct CDR3 sequences; under 12% were observed only once. The ten largest clones take up around 4% of the sample. This specimen consisted of PBMCs from the stem cell graft donor, obtained from the stem cell graft. The sequence was obtained from a human donor who donated a stem cell graft to a child with acute myeloid leukemia.

Here the CDR3 is given as CASIASDGNLSPLHF. The nucleotide sequence is TGTGCCAGCATCGCCTCGGACGGAAACCTATCACCCCTCCACTTT. Recombination connected TRBV28 to TRBJ1-6; no D gene is confidently identified. V and J lose 7 bases and 10 bases, and a span of 20 bases separates them. From cysteine to phenylalanine, the CDR3 is 15 amino acids long. Only CDR3 DNA is held: 45 bases, read in frame from base 1. The germline V gene supplies CDR1 MDHEN and CDR2 SYDVKM.